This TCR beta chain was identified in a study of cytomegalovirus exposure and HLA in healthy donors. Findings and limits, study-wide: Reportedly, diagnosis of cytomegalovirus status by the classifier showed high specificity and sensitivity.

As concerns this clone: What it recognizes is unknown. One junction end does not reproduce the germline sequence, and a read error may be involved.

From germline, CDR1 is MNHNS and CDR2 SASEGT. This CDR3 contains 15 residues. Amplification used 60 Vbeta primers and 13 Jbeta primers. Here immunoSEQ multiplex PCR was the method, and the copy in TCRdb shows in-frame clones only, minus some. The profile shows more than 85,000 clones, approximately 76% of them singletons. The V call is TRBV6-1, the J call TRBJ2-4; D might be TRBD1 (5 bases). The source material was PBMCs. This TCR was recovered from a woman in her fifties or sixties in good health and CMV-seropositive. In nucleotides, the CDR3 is TGTGCCAGCAGCAGCGAGACAGTAGCCAAAAACAGTCAGTACTTC. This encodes CASSSETVAKNSQYF.